This T cell receptor beta chain was profiled in a study of blood T cell repertoires in COVID-19. Study-level background: COVID-19 samples from acute and convalescent phases originated in the United States, Italy and Spain.

CDR3 length equals 20 residues. Looked up from germline, CDR1 is MNHEY and CDR2 is SVGEGT. V gave up 4 bases and J gave up 4 bases, with 29 bases separating them. Per the original data handling: It was from reference gene primer amplification that nucleated cell counts were estimated. The assay was immunoSEQ multiplex PCR, and TCRdb's table has in-frame clones only and misses some. Clone size and the V and J calls come from that table; the DNA yielded D and trimming. Seen here are approximately 180,000 clones, approximately 92% observed once, and the top ten hold under 3%. Everyone who took part was roughly 18 to 90 years old, and they came from about 23 US areas. Participant reports of clinical history set cohort assignment.

Sequences were obtained from PBMCs or T cells enriched from blood (not recorded which). This TCR was recovered from a middle-aged woman with acute COVID-19. The rearrangement joins TRBV6-2 or TRBV6-3 to TRBJ2-1; D is perhaps TRBD2 (6 bases). CDR3 in amino acids: CASSSHIRRAGSSDYNEQFF. CDR3 bases: TGTGCCAGCAGTTCCCATATAAGAAGGGCGGGAAGTTCCGATTACAATGAGCAGTTCTTC.